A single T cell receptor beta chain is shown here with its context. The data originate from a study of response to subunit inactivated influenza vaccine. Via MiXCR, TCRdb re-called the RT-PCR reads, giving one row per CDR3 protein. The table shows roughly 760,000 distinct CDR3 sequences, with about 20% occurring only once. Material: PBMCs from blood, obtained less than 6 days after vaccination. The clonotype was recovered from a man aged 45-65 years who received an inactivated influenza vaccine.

CDR3 protein: CASSLEPTGRGTEAFF. CDR3 nucleotide sequence: TGCGCCAGCAGCTTGGAGCCCACCGGTCGGGGCACTGAAGCTTTCTTT. The V and J genes are TRBV5-1 and TRBJ1-1; D call uncertain. Germline V gene data show CDR1 as SGHRS and CDR2 as YFSETQ. The CDR3 contains 16 residues. The V end lost 0 bases, the J end lost 4 bases, and 16 bases lay between the germline ends. Together with reference TRBV5-1 and TRBJ1-1, the CDR3 gives the full variable domain: KAGVTQTPRYLIKTRGQQVTLSCSPISGHRSVSWYQQTPGQGLQFLFEYFSETQRNKGNFPGRFSGRQFSNSRSEMNVSTLELGDSALYLCASSLEPTGRGTEAFFGQGTRLTVV.